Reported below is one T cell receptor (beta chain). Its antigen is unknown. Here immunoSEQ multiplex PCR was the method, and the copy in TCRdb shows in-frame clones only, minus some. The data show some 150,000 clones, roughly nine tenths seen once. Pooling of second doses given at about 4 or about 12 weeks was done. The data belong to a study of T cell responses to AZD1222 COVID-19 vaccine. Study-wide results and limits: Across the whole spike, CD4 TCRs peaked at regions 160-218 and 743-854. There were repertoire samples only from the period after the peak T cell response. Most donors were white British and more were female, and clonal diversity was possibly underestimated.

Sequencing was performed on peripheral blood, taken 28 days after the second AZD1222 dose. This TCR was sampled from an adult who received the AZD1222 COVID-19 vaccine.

This chain's CDR3 is CATSDPPGRDYTF. The CDR3 DNA follows: TGTGCCACCAGTGATCCTCCGGGACGCGACTACACCTTC. The V call is TRBV24-1, the J call TRBJ1-2; tentative D call: TRBD1 (5 bases). The CDR3 length is 13 residues. V was pared by 3 bases and J by 10 bases, with 14 bases between. Per the germline V gene, CDR1 is KGHDR and CDR2 is SFDVKD.